What follows is one T cell receptor beta chain and its context. Its matching antigen is unknown. The data derive from a study of monozygotic twins with inflammatory bowel disease. Findings and limits, study-wide: Clonotype overlap with others was lower in IBD patients than in healthy twins, a difference that was greatest with disease activity. Patients with IBD had less TCRbeta diversity (inverse Simpson) than their healthy co-twins.

Nested PCRs (16 and 9 cycles, two total) were applied to TCRalpha and TCRbeta cDNA. Using the 5' RACE reads, TCRdb records one entry per CDR3 protein without DNA. The sample holds approximately 160,000 distinct CDR3 sequences. The V gene's germline CDR1 is SGHRS and CDR2 YFSETQ. The CDR3 length is 15 residues. Sequencing was done on a sample of blood. The TCR was taken from a human donor with ulcerative colitis or Crohn's disease, or a healthy co-twin of an affected twin (not recorded which). The V gene is TRBV5-1, the J gene TRBJ1-1. The chain's CDR3 is CASSLGPKKNTEAFF. The full variable domain, completed using reference TRBV5-1 and TRBJ1-1, is KAGVTQTPRYLIKTRGQQVTLSCSPISGHRSVSWYQQTPGQGLQFLFEYFSETQRNKGNFPGRFSGRQFSNSRSEMNVSTLELGDSALYLCASSLGPKKNTEAFFGQGTRLTVV.